Below are 23 T cell receptor beta chains sequenced from a single sample in a study of T cell clonality in common variable immunodeficiency. TCRdb keeps only in-frame clones here, not all; method: immunoSEQ multiplex PCR. The specimen has 35,000 to 50,000 clones, none found just once. The specimen sequenced was peripheral blood mononuclear cells. The receptors originated from a person aged 18 to 75 in good health.

This clone was seen repeatedly, ten times or more. The CDR3 goes on 3 residues after the read ends, and that part is filled in from the germline J gene. This chain uses TRBV7-2 with TRBJ1-1; D is uncertain. The CDR3 covers 13 residues. Trimming took off 3 bases at V and 2 bases at J, with 7 bases between the two ends. Per germline, CDR1 SGHTA and CDR2 FQGNSA. Incomplete CDR3 DNA: TGTGCCAGCAGCTTTCAGAAAAACACTGAA. It specifies CASSFQKNTE. The entire CDR3 reads CASSFQKNTEAFF.

This clone was counted many times. The read terminates 3 residues ahead of where the CDR3 ends, so the germline J gene completes it. The chain links TRBV11-1 to TRBJ2-2; D is unclear. This CDR3 has 15 residues. V was shortened by 8 bases and J by 5 bases, with 18 bases between the two germline ends. Germline-derived CDR1 and CDR2 are SGHAT and FQDESV (reference sequence). The covered CDR3 bases are TGTGCCAGCGCAAACCGCCTGACAAGAACCGGGGAG. Protein product: CASANRLTRTGE. The whole CDR3 sequence reads CASANRLTRTGELFF.

This clone has ten or more counts. The CDR3 end is not reached by the read, which stops 3 residues before it; the germline J gene fills it in. V gene TRBV5-1 combines with J gene TRBJ1-6, with D maybe TRBD1 (5 bases). Trimming took off 4 bases at V and 7 bases at J, with 9 bases between the two ends. The CDR3 sequence is 13 residues long. The V gene's germline CDR1 is SGHRS and CDR2 YFSETQ. The CDR3 loop is CASSLDTNSPLHF. The CDR3 DNA, read in part, is TGCGCCAGCAGCCTGGACACGAATTCACCC.

This clone was counted at least ten times. The read terminates 3 residues ahead of where the CDR3 ends, so the germline J gene completes it. This chain connects TRBV5-4 to TRBJ2-3; 7 bases fit TRBD1. The V segment lost 3 bases and the J segment 2 bases; nucleotides outside the gene matches: 6. The germline V gene encodes CDR1 SGHNT and CDR2 YYREEE (reference sequence). The CDR3 sequence is 15 residues long. CDR3 sequence reads: CASSSRDRITDTQYF. The CDR3 DNA, read in part, is TGTGCCAGCAGCTCGAGGGACAGAATCACAGATACG.

This clone was picked up many times. The sequence runs out 3 residues before the end of the CDR3; the remainder is reconstructed from the germline J gene. This sequence joins TRBV19 and TRBJ2-1, with a tentative D call TRBD2 (5 bases). V dropped 3 bases and J dropped 8 bases, with 11 bases sitting between them. Germline V lookup: CDR1 LNHDA, CDR2 SQIVND (reference sequence). This CDR3 region has 13 residues. The DNA read from the CDR3 is TGTGCCAGTAGTATGAATCTCGGGGATGAG. This translates into CASSMNLGDE. The whole CDR3 protein is CASSMNLGDEQFF.

This clone was observed at least ten times. The missing CDR3 end, 3 residues past where the read stops, is filled in from the germline J gene. This chain connects TRBV6-4 to TRBJ2-2; 8 nucleotides line up with TRBD2. The germline V gene has CDR1 MRHNA and CDR2 SNTAGT. The CDR3 contains 14 residues. V was pared by 4 bases and J by 7 bases, with 5 bases of the junction left unmatched. The covered CDR3 bases are TGTGCCAGCAGTGCAAGCGGGAGCATCGGGGAG. Amino acid sequence: CASSASGSIGE. The entire CDR3 is CASSASGSIGELFF.

This clone was picked up many times. The read falls 3 residues short of the CDR3 end, and the missing part is taken from the germline J gene. V and J are TRBV2 and TRBJ2-7; 14 bases agree with TRBD2. Germline trimming cut 8 bases from V and 6 bases from J; bases unmatched to any gene: 3. There are 13 residues in the CDR3. Germline V gene data show CDR1 as SNHLY and CDR2 as FYNNEI. The CDR3 DNA, read in part, is TGTGCCAGCGCTGGACTAGCGGGGGGCGAG. It codes for CASAGLAGGE. The CDR3 in full is CASAGLAGGEQYF.

This clone came up many times. Sequencing ends 3 residues short of the CDR3 end; the germline J gene provides the rest. The chain joins TRBV5-1 to TRBJ2-7; 8 bases line up with TRBD1. The V gene's germline CDR1 is SGHRS and CDR2 YFSETQ. The CDR3 contains 14 residues. The ends lost 4 bases at V and 3 bases at J; junction bases unmatched: 6. CDR3 bases read: TGCGCCAGCAGCCCCTCGGGACAGGTCTACGAG. The encoded protein is CASSPSGQVYE. The CDR3 as a whole reads CASSPSGQVYEQYF.

This clone was recorded at least ten times. The CDR3 here is CASSRNRADTQYF. The CDR3 DNA, read in part, is TGCGCCAGCAGCCGTAACAGGGCAGATACG. The gene calls are TRBV5-1 and TRBJ2-3; weak D call: TRBD1 (6 bases). Sequencing ends 3 residues short of the CDR3 end; the germline J gene provides the rest. The germline V gene has CDR1 SGHRS and CDR2 YFSETQ. Trimming removed 4 bases at V and 4 bases at J, with 10 bases between. The CDR3 contains 13 residues.

This clone was counted ten times or more. The CDR3 goes on 3 residues after the read ends, and that part is filled in from the germline J gene. This chain uses TRBV18 with TRBJ2-1; D gene ambiguous. Germline lookup yields CDR1 KGHSH and CDR2 LQKENI. Trimming removed 2 bases from V and 5 bases from J, with 13 bases in between. This CDR3 has 15 amino acids. CDR3 sequence reads: CASSPRSSPDNEQFF. Incomplete CDR3 DNA: TGTGCCAGCTCACCAAGATCAAGCCCGGACAATGAG.

This clone was counted ten times or more. From the germline J gene comes the end of the CDR3, since the read stops 3 residues before it. This sequence joins TRBV6-2 or TRBV6-3 and TRBJ1-5; 7 positions match TRBD1. V was clipped by 8 bases and J by 6 bases; unmatched bases: 7. Per germline, CDR1 MNHEY and CDR2 SVGEGT. This CDR3 spans 13 amino acids. The CDR3 DNA, read in part, is TGTGCCAGCCGACAGACAGGGTTTCAGCCC. Translating it yields CASRQTGFQP. The CDR3 as a whole reads CASRQTGFQPQHF.

At least ten counts were recorded for this clone. The read ends 3 residues before the CDR3 terminus; that terminus is restored from the germline J gene. This sequence joins TRBV6-2 or TRBV6-3 and TRBJ2-3; D is possibly TRBD2 (6 bases). The V gene's germline CDR1 is MNHEY and CDR2 SVGEGT. V lost 0 bases, J lost 0 bases, and 10 bases lay in between. There are 16 residues in the CDR3. The CDR3 sequence is CASSYSAGTSTDTQYF. Incomplete CDR3 DNA: TGTGCCAGCAGTTACTCGGCGGGAACTAGCACAGATACG.

As to this clone: The read ends 3 residues before the CDR3 terminus; that terminus is restored from the germline J gene. The gene calls are TRBV30 and TRBJ2-7; D may be TRBD1 (6 bases). Germline lookup yields CDR1 GTSNPN and CDR2 SVGIG (reference sequence). Deletions cut 3 bases from V and 6 bases from J, with 15 bases between. The CDR3 has 13 residues. CDR3 DNA, as far as it was read: TGTGCCTGGAGCGCGTACAGGGTGAGCGAG. It is translated as CAWSAYRVSE. The full CDR3 reads CAWSAYRVSEQYF.

The sample holds many counts of this clone. The read halts 3 residues ahead of the CDR3 end, with the missing end drawn from the germline J gene. This chain joins TRBV7-9 and TRBJ2-7; 8 nucleotides line up with TRBD2. V was pared by 2 bases and J by 1 base, with 4 bases of the junction left unmatched. There are 15 residues in the CDR3. Germline-derived CDR1 and CDR2 are SEHNR and FQNEAQ (reference sequence). Partial CDR3 DNA: TGTGCCAGCAGCTTAAGAGGCGGGAGGTCCTACGAG. It specifies CASSLRGGRSYE. The full CDR3 protein reads CASSLRGGRSYEQYF.

This clone appeared many times. The sequenced fragment ends 3 residues before the CDR3 boundary, so the rest is inferred from the germline J gene. This rearrangement joins TRBV7-6 to TRBJ2-7, with 8 positions matching TRBD1. Germline V gives CDR1 SGHVS, CDR2 FNYEAQ. The ends lost 5 bases at V and 3 bases at J; junction bases unmatched: 9. The CDR3 runs to 15 residues. The CDR3 bases that were read are TGTGCCAGCAGCCTCGGACAGGGAGCATACTACGAG. It is translated as CASSLGQGAYYE. The CDR3 in full is CASSLGQGAYYEQYF. The complete variable domain, with remaining parts taken from reference TRBV7-6 and TRBJ2-7, reads GAGVSQSPRYKVTKRGQDVALRCDPISGHVSLYWYRQALGQGPEFLTYFNYEAQQDKSGLPNDRFSAERPEGSISTLTIQRTEQRDSAMYRCASSLGQGAYYEQYFGPGTRLTVT.

This clone was detected ten times or more. The read ends 3 residues early relative to the CDR3; the germline J gene fills the gap. This chain links TRBV29-1 with TRBJ2-7, with D perhaps TRBD1 (5 bases). Deletions cut 6 bases from V and 1 base from J, with 13 bases between. CDR3 size: 13 residues. Germline loops: CDR1 SQVTM, CDR2 ANQGSEA. The CDR3 spells CSVYIRESYEQYF. The CDR3 DNA, read in part, is TGCAGCGTGTATATCAGGGAATCCTACGAG.

On this clone: Possible read error: a much larger clone is one base away. The DNA ends 3 residues before the CDR3 does, and the rest of the CDR3 is filled in from the germline J gene. The V call is TRBV5-6, the J call TRBJ2-5; 12 bases agree with TRBD1. The CDR3 length is 15 residues. From germline, CDR1 is SGHDT and CDR2 YYEEEE. The chain's CDR3 is CAGSGGQGARETQYF. Partial CDR3 DNA: TGTGCCGGCAGCGGGGGACAGGGGGCTAGGGAGACC.

This clone was observed at least ten times. The read ends 3 residues shy of where the CDR3 ends; the end is completed using the germline J gene. The rearrangement uses TRBV19 and TRBJ2-1, with a weak D call TRBD2 (7 bases). V was pared by 6 bases and J by 6 bases, with 15 bases between. The length of the CDR3 is 14 residues. CDR1 is LNHDA, CDR2 SQIVND, per germline (reference sequence). The CDR3 bases that were read are TGTGCCAGTAGGATGGGGGGGGCCAGCAATGAG. Amino acids: CASRMGGASNE. The complete CDR3 reads CASRMGGASNEQFF.

This clone came up many times. The observed sequence ends 3 residues before the CDR3 terminus, with the missing tail filled in from the germline J gene. The J gene is TRBJ2-3, the V gene TRBV7-8; D is undetermined. Between the trimmed V and J ends, which lost 1 base and 0 bases, there was a span of 11 bases. The V gene's germline CDR1 is SGHVS and CDR2 FQNEAQ. The CDR3 sequence is 16 residues long. CDR3 loop: CASSLGPESSTDTQYF. Incomplete CDR3 DNA: TGTGCCAGCAGCTTAGGTCCAGAGTCTAGCACAGATACG. The complete variable domain, with remaining parts taken from reference TRBV7-8 and TRBJ2-3, reads GAGVSQSPRYKVAKRGQDVALRCDPISGHVSLFWYQQALGQGPEFLTYFQNEAQLDKSGLPSDRFFAERPEGSVSTLKIQRTQQEDSAVYLCASSLGPESSTDTQYFGPGTRLTVL.

This clone occurred many times. CDR3 DNA, as far as it was read: TGCAGCGTTGAAGTTCAGAAAGAGACC. It codes for CSVEVQKET. The whole CDR3 sequence is CSVEVQKETQYF. V gene TRBV29-1 combines with J gene TRBJ2-5; no reliable D call. With the read ending 3 residues before the CDR3 end, the germline J gene is used to fill in that end. The CDR3 sequence is 12 residues long. Trimming left V 1 base short and J 3 bases short, with 6 bases between. Germline loops: CDR1 SQVTM, CDR2 ANQGSEA.

This clone was detected ten times or more. The read terminates 3 residues ahead of where the CDR3 ends, so the germline J gene completes it. This chain links TRBV9 with TRBJ1-1, with 7 bases matching TRBD1. The CDR3 is made up of 13 amino acids. Germline V gene lookup returns CDR1 SGDLS and CDR2 YYNGEE. The part of the CDR3 DNA that was read is TGTGCCAGCAGCGCTCTAGACAGGGCGGAA. Translated, it gives CASSALDRAE. The whole CDR3 sequence reads CASSALDRAEAFF.

This clone was recorded at least ten times. CDR3 amino acids: CASSFVFYYGYTF. The part of the CDR3 DNA that was read is TGTGCCAGCAGCTTTGTATTCTACTATGGC. The rearrangement uses TRBV5-5 and TRBJ1-2, with D unclear. The read falls 3 residues short of the CDR3 end, and the missing part is taken from the germline J gene. The CDR3 loop spans 13 amino acids. The germline gives CDR1 SGHKS, CDR2 YYEKEE (reference sequence). V was clipped by 2 bases and J by 3 bases, with 8 bases between them.

This clone was detected ten times or more. The DNA ends 3 residues before the CDR3 does, and the rest of the CDR3 is filled in from the germline J gene. V is TRBV6-2 or TRBV6-3 and J is TRBJ2-1; the D gene is possibly TRBD2 (5 bases). Germline V gene data show CDR1 as MNHEY and CDR2 as SVGEGT. The CDR3 consists of 15 residues. The V gene lost 5 bases and the J gene lost 6 bases, with 17 bases spanning the gap. CDR3 sequence reads: CASSPMRAYGNEQFF. The part of the CDR3 DNA that was read is TGTGCCAGCAGTCCAATGCGGGCCTACGGCAATGAG.